This is a list of T cell receptor beta chains from one sample in a study of identical twins. Each CDR3 protein gets one entry after TCRdb re-called the 5' RACE reads with MiXCR. Among about 890,000 distinct CDR3 sequences listed, 10% to 15% were seen once. These records were also assigned to another study, of yellow fever vaccine responses in identical twins.

The sample taken for sequencing was PBMCs. These receptors were taken from a woman between 18 and 29 years old in good health. The CDR3 runs from the conserved cysteine through the conserved F or W. For some rows the clone size is stated as once, few or many, or as a class when expanded; others skip it.

many	17	TRBV4-2	CASSQEDMLNLRGEAFF
-	13	TRBV19	CATSQGDHTEAFF
few	15	TRBV12-3/TRBV12-4	CASSSGQVTYNEQFF
-	12	TRBV3-1	CASSQDGTMGFF
-	12	TRBV6-1	CASSEPPTEAFF
-	15	TRBV7-9	CASSNLAGEDNEQFF
-	15	TRBV12-3/TRBV12-4	CASSKAGGGFHEQFF
-	16	TRBV4-1	CASTTNLAGDTDTQYF
many	16	TRBV12-3/TRBV12-4	CASSPKTSGSRETQYF
-	16	TRBV12-3/TRBV12-4	CASSLVTGSSYNEQFF
few	15	TRBV20-1	CSAREVLAGVPEQYF
-	16	TRBV15	CATSRGIRGPGDEQYF
few	15	TRBV3-1	CASSRGTGDKYGYTF
-	17	TRBV12-3/TRBV12-4	CASTKGQGGSPGQPQHF
many	15	TRBV7-2	CASSSHPQIDNEQFF
-	14	TRBV2	CASRTGLAGVKQYF
-	15	TRBV15	CATSRERQGTGELFF
-	11	TRBV20-1	CSVSPGGKLFF
once	12	TRBV28	CASSPSPETQYF
-	14	TRBV3-1	CASSRPSGGFEAFF
-	18	TRBV11-2	CASSFSSSGGRSTDTQYF
few	17	TRBV12-5	CASGLHPRDRSTPEQFF
-	16	TRBV7-6	CASSLATGQGTDTQYF
few	14	TRBV27	CASGLGGSPYEQYF
few	13	TRBV20-1	CSARDNREETQYF
-	17	TRBV15	CATSSPTSGRAKNIQYF
-	16	TRBV7-8	CASSQREGGYTGELFF
many	15	TRBV20-1	CSARDRYSVGQPQHF
-	14	TRBV2	CASRRTGVFTEAFF
-	14	TRBV20-1	CSARDFGSTDTQYF
few	16	TRBV6-2/TRBV6-3	CASTSLAGGMQETQYF
many	15	TRBV7-9	CASSLALGGQETQYF
few	12	TRBV15	CATSKAQETQYF
-	20	TRBV12-3/TRBV12-4	CASSLDIRGIGFTGANVLTF
-	17	TRBV18	CASSPPTTSGRTGELFF
few	17	TRBV20-1	CSAKISGTGGGTDTQYF
few	17	TRBV12-3/TRBV12-4	CASSLAHGVTRVGEQYF
many	15	TRBV4-1	CASADRVIIDYGYTF
few	15	TRBV5-1	CASSSEGGTYNEQFF
few	18	TRBV5-1	CASSLGRLAGYITDTQYF
many	14	TRBV5-1	CAPRTSMGTDTQYF
many	13	TRBV10-3	CASWDGNTDTQYF
-	14	TRBV12-3/TRBV12-4	CASSSSYMNTEAFF
-	15	TRBV28	CASSPRWDTYIEAFF
-	14	TRBV2	CASGDSPSTNEQFF
few	15	TRBV6-1	CASSGGGGRTDTQYF
-	15	TRBV6-5	CASSYGGRVGETQYF
-	15	TRBV28	CASSTGGAAQETQYF
-	13	TRBV18	CASSPTGKYEQYF
many	15	TRBV12-3/TRBV12-4	CASSLGTTGGQPQHF
-	14	TRBV5-6	CASSSGTSGSVQFF
-	14	TRBV4-2	CASSAQGRSQPQHF
many	14	TRBV5-1	CASSREKGTGELFF